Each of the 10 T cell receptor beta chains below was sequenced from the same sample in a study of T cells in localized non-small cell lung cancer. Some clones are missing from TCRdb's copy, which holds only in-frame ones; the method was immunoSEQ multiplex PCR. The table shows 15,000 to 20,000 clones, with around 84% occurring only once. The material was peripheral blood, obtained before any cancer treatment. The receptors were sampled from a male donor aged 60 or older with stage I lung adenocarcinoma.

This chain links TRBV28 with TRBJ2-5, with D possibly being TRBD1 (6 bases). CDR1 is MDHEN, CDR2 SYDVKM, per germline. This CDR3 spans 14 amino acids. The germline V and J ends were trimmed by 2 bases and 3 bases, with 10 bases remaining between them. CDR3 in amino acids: CASSLGGRKETQYF. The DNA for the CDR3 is TGTGCCAGCAGTTTAGGGGGCAGGAAAGAGACCCAGTACTTC.

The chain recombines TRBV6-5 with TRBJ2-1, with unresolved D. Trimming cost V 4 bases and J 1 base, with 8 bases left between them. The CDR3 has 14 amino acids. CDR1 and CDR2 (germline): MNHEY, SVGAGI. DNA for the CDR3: TGTGCCAGCAGTTGGAAGAGATCCTACAATGAGCAGTTCTTC. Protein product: CASSWKRSYNEQFF.

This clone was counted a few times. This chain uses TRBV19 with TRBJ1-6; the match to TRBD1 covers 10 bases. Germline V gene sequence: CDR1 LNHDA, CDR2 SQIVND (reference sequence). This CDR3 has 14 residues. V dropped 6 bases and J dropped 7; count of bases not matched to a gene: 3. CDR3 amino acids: CASRLTGGNSPLHF. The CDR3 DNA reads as TGTGCCAGTAGGCTGACAGGGGGCAATTCACCCCTCCACTTT.

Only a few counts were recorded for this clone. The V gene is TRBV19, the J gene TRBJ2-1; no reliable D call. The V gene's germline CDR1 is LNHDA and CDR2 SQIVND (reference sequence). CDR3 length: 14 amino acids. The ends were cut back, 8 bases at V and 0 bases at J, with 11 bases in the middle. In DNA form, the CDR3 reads TGTGCCAGTTTACCGGAGAGCTCCTACAATGAGCAGTTCTTC. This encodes CASLPESSYNEQFF.

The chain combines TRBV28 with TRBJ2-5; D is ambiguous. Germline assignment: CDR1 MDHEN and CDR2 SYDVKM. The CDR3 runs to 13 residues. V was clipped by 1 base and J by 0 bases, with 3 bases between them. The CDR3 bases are TGTGCCAGCAGTTTATTACACCAAGAGACCCAGTACTTC. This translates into CASSLLHQETQYF.

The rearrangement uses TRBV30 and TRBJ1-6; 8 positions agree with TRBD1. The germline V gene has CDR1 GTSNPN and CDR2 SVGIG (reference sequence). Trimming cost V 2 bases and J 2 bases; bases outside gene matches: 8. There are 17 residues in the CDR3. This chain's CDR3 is CAWSSPGGIPYNSPLHF. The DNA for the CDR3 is TGTGCCTGGAGTTCACCAGGGGGCATACCCTATAATTCACCCCTCCACTTT.

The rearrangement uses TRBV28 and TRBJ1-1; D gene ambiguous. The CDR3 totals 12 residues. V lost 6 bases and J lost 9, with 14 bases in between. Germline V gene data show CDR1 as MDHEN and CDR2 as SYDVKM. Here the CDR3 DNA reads TGTGCCAGCAGACCGCCGGGAGCCAAAGCTTTCTTT. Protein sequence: CASRPPGAKAFF.

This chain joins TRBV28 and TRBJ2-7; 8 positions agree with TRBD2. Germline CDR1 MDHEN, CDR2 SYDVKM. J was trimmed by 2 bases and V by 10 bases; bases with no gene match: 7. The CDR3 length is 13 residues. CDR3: CATATSGAYEQYF. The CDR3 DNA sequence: TGTGCCACCGCAACTAGCGGAGCCTACGAGCAGTACTTC.

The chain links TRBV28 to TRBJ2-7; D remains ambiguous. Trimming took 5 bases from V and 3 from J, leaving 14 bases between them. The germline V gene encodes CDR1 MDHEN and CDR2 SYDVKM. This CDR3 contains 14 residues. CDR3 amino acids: CASSPVRSSYEQYF. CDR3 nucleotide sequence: TGTGCCAGCAGTCCCGTCCGTTCTAGCTACGAGCAGTACTTC.

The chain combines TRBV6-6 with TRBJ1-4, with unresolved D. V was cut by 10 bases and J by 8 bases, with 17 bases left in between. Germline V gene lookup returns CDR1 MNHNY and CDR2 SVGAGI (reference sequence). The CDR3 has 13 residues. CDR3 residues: CATITGGWEKLFF. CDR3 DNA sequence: TGTGCCACTATTACCGGTGGTTGGGAAAAACTGTTTTTT.